The clone carrying this T cell receptor beta chain appeared a single time. These data come from a study of blood T cell repertoires in COVID-19. Assay: immunoSEQ multiplex PCR; the TCRdb copy retains only in-frame clones and omits some. The sample lists approximately 230,000 clones, about nine tenths occurring once. This CDR3 contains 12 residues. V lost 4 bases, J lost 2 bases, and 8 bases lay in between. Germline values: CDR1 SQVTM, CDR2 ANQGSEA. Sequencing was performed on PBMCs or T cells enriched from blood (not recorded which). The gene calls are TRBV29-1 and TRBJ1-1; D may be TRBD1 (5 bases). The sequence was collected from a woman aged 18-29 years who had recovered from COVID-19. CDR3 residues: CSVGTPNTEAFF. As DNA, the CDR3 is TGCAGCGTTGGGACACCTAACACTGAAGCTTTCTTT.